What follows are 29 T cell receptor beta chains derived from one specimen sequenced in a study of CXCR3-negative and CXCR3-positive naive CD8 T cells. Study findings and constraints: TRB CDR3 hydrophobicity was greater in CXCR3-positive naive cells than in CXCR3-negative naive cells.

These receptors are not linked to any known antigen. UMI-labeled 5' RACE TRB cDNA libraries were prepared from the cells. TCRdb re-analyzed the 5' RACE reads; it lists each CDR3 protein once, without DNA. This repertoire comprises under 150,000 distinct CDR3 sequences; its ten largest clones make up roughly 0.39%. Sequenced input: naive CXCR3+ CD8+ T cells from blood. Subset defined: CD45RO-CCR7+CD27+CD95- naive CD8+ T cells expressing CXCR3 (TNR3+). The receptor source for this set is a human donor in good health. Some clones in this sample may be carry-over from other donors' samples.

The J gene is TRBJ1-5, the V gene TRBV20-1. This CDR3 has 16 residues. Germline assignment: CDR1 DFQATT and CDR2 SNEGSKA (reference sequence). The CDR3 reads CSARDPVWGSNQPQHF.

The chain is built from TRBV29-1 and TRBJ2-7; as DNA is missing, the TRBD1 call by TCRdb cannot be tested. There are 11 residues in the CDR3. Germline V CDR1 and CDR2: SQVTM, ANQGSEA. Here the CDR3 reads CSGGQGLEQYF.

The chain recombines TRBV19 with TRBJ1-1; the TCRdb call, TRBD1, lacks DNA for checking. The CDR3 totals 14 residues. Germline V gene data show CDR1 as LNHDA and CDR2 as SQIVND (reference sequence). CDR3 in amino acids: CASTRGPANTEAFF.

The CDR3 here is CSASGEAGYTF. The chain joins TRBV20-1 to TRBJ1-2; TCRdb proposes TRBD1, but this gene call is untestable without DNA. Germline assignment: CDR1 DFQATT and CDR2 SNEGSKA (reference sequence). This CDR3 has 11 amino acids.

The chain uses TRBV7-2 and TRBJ2-2. This CDR3 is 14 amino acids long. In germline, CDR1 is SGHTA, CDR2 FQGNSA. The CDR3 sequence is CASSPENRDGELFF.

The rearrangement joins TRBV7-6 to TRBJ2-7; TCRdb's D call of TRBD1 is untestable without DNA. CDR1 and CDR2 (germline): SGHVS, FNYEAQ. The CDR3 consists of 15 residues. The CDR3 loop is CASSLRTGNSYEQYF.

The CDR3 loop is CASSLAMGARNEQFF. The chain carries TRBV7-9 and TRBJ2-1; TCRdb indicates TRBD1, and absent DNA this call remains unverified. The CDR3 loop spans 15 amino acids. Germline assignment: CDR1 SEHNR and CDR2 FQNEAQ (reference sequence).

The rearrangement links TRBV3-1 to TRBJ2-3; checking the TCRdb D call of TRBD2 is not possible without DNA. This CDR3 region has 15 residues. Germline V CDR1 and CDR2: LGHDT, YNNKEL (reference sequence). This chain's CDR3 is CASNGGLAGLDTQYF.

This chain uses TRBV19 with TRBJ1-1. CDR3 length: 16 residues. CDR1 and CDR2 from the germline V gene are LNHDA and SQIVND (reference sequence). This chain's CDR3 is CASSIATRAVNTEAFF.

The chain couples TRBV21-1 to TRBJ2-7; TCRdb's D call, TRBD1, is unchecked because there is no DNA. TRBV21-1 is a pseudogene. There are 15 residues in the CDR3. CDR3: CASSKIWDRGNEQYF.

The chain joins TRBV3-1 to TRBJ2-7; with no DNA, the TCRdb D assignment of TRBD2 cannot be verified. The CDR3 has 17 residues. The germline V gene has CDR1 LGHDT and CDR2 YNNKEL (reference sequence). CDR3 amino acids: CASSQVGPAASSYEQYF.

This chain connects TRBV10-2 to TRBJ1-1; checking the TCRdb D call of TRBD1 is not possible without DNA. CDR3 length equals 13 residues. CDR1 and CDR2 from the germline V gene are WSHSY and SAAADI. This CDR3 reads CASSEGTNTEAFF.

The chain employs TRBV19 and TRBJ2-1. Germline V gives CDR1 LNHDA, CDR2 SQIVND (reference sequence). CDR3 length equals 11 residues. CDR3 sequence reads: CASHIGNEQFF.

This chain uses TRBV7-2 with TRBJ1-1. The germline CDR1 and CDR2 sequences are SGHTA and FQGNSA. The CDR3 has 17 residues. The chain's CDR3 is CASSLEMGGPLNTEAFF.

This chain uses TRBV27 with TRBJ2-7. Germline CDR1 MNHEY, CDR2 SMNVEV (reference sequence). There are 12 residues in the CDR3. The CDR3 sequence is CASSESPYEQYF.

The genes are TRBV9 and TRBJ1-2; TCRdb's D call of TRBD1 is untestable without DNA. Germline V gives CDR1 SGDLS, CDR2 YYNGEE. This CDR3 has 15 amino acids. The CDR3 sequence: CASSPQPGGWYGYTF. Full variable domain (outside the CDR3, taken from reference TRBV9 and TRBJ1-2): DSGVTQTPKHLITATGQRVTLRCSPRSGDLSVYWYQQSLDQGLQFLIQYYNGEERAKGNILERFSAQQFPDLHSELNLSSLELGDSALYFCASSPQPGGWYGYTFGSGTRLTVV.

The chain combines TRBV29-1 with TRBJ2-1; no DNA is available, so the TRBD2 call from TCRdb remains unchecked. The CDR3 consists of 13 residues. Germline CDR1 reads SQVTM; CDR2 reads ANQGSEA. The CDR3 loop is CSVSTGTRNEQFF.

Here the CDR3 reads CASSQERRGYTF. The chain joins TRBV3-1 to TRBJ1-2. CDR3 length equals 12 residues. Germline V CDR1 and CDR2: LGHDT, YNNKEL (reference sequence).

The V call is TRBV28, the J call TRBJ2-7; the TCRdb call, TRBD1, lacks DNA for checking. Looked up from germline, CDR1 is MDHEN and CDR2 is SYDVKM. This CDR3 contains 15 residues. The chain's CDR3 is CATSPGEIIPYEQYF.

J is TRBJ1-1 and V is TRBV5-6; the TCRdb call, TRBD1, lacks DNA for checking. From germline, CDR1 is SGHDT and CDR2 YYEEEE. This CDR3 contains 14 residues. The CDR3 loop reads CASSFDRVNTEAFF.

The chain joins TRBV7-8 to TRBJ2-1; TCRdb lists TRBD1, though no DNA is available to test this call. Germline V gene data show CDR1 as SGHVS and CDR2 as FQNEAQ. The CDR3 extends over 14 amino acids. The CDR3 sequence: CASSSWTERGGQFF.

J is TRBJ1-1 and V is TRBV6-2 or TRBV6-3; without DNA, the TCRdb call of TRBD1 cannot be checked. The germline V gene encodes CDR1 MNHEY and CDR2 SVGEGT. The CDR3 spans 16 residues. The CDR3 loop reads CASSLGTVEPNTEAFF.

V gene TRBV7-3 combines with J gene TRBJ2-3; the TCRdb D gene call, TRBD1, has no DNA to confirm it. The CDR3 has 15 residues. Germline values: CDR1 SGHTA, CDR2 FQGTGA. The CDR3 protein is CASSLGQGAADTQYF.

The chain joins TRBV7-9 to TRBJ2-7; lacking DNA, the TRBD1 call made by TCRdb goes unchecked. The CDR3 totals 15 residues. Per the germline V gene, CDR1 is SEHNR and CDR2 is FQNEAQ (reference sequence). The CDR3 is CASSLGGQGRYEQYF.

V and J are TRBV6-1 and TRBJ2-7. This CDR3 has 13 residues. Germline CDR1 MNHNS, CDR2 SASEGT. The chain's CDR3 is CASSEGRPYEQYF.

The V gene is TRBV6-5, the J gene TRBJ1-3. There are 15 residues in the CDR3. CDR1 is MNHEY, CDR2 SVGAGI, per germline. The CDR3 spells CASSYSPYSGNTIYF.

CDR3 residues: CASSFTGVVYEQYF. The V gene is TRBV12-3 or TRBV12-4, the J gene TRBJ2-7; TCRdb names TRBD1, which stays unverified in the absence of DNA. The CDR3 loop spans 14 amino acids.

J is TRBJ2-7 and V is TRBV7-9; the TCRdb D gene call, TRBD1, has no DNA to confirm it. CDR1 and CDR2 (germline): SEHNR, FQNEAQ (reference sequence). The CDR3 length is 14 residues. CDR3 sequence reads: CASSLGTGNYEQYF.

The chain carries TRBV4-1 and TRBJ2-1; the TRBD1 assignment by TCRdb is unverifiable without DNA. The CDR3 contains 16 residues. Germline values: CDR1 MGHRA, CDR2 YSYEKL. This CDR3 is CASSQGSGTAYNEQFF.